A selection of T cell receptor beta chains follows, all from one sample in a study of blood T cell repertoires in COVID-19. The data were produced by immunoSEQ multiplex PCR, yet TCRdb's version contains in-frame clones alone and is incomplete. The profile shows 30,000 to 40,000 clones, 87% of them singletons. The sample taken for sequencing was peripheral blood. These receptors all stem from a man in his sixties with active COVID-19. Both conserved end residues are part of each CDR3. The order of the fields is V gene, J gene, CDR3 protein.

TRBV24-1	TRBJ2-6	CAKGQGAPGANVLTF
TRBV6-2/TRBV6-3	TRBJ2-7	CASSLESYEQYF
TRBV9	TRBJ2-6	CASSVAPQVIAPGSGANVLTF
TRBV11-2	TRBJ1-2	CASTLQGNYGYTF
TRBV4-1	TRBJ2-3	CASSQIPLAGNNLDTQYF
TRBV29-1	TRBJ2-1	CSARGLAGGDNEQFF
TRBV6-2/TRBV6-3	TRBJ2-5	CASSYFTSGLGTWETQYF
TRBV11-3	TRBJ2-5	CASSSGTALTSTQYF
TRBV9	TRBJ2-7	CASSVAPIGSEQYF
TRBV12-1	TRBJ2-3	CASSFSPSTDTQYF
TRBV18	TRBJ2-7	CASSPGTVEQYF
TRBV5-1	TRBJ2-5	CASSLAGQGEGQYF
TRBV11-2	TRBJ2-7	CASSLSGVEQYF
TRBV9	TRBJ2-3	CASSVGGWDTQYF
TRBV7-9	TRBJ1-4	CASSLLAGRGEKLFF
TRBV2	TRBJ2-1	CASTGSPLSYNEQFF
TRBV3-1/TRBV3-2	TRBJ2-3	CASSPRTLLGGDTQYF
TRBV23-1	TRBJ2-5	CARSGGGLAGQETQYF
TRBV6-1	TRBJ1-6	CASSEVRTANSPLHF
TRBV7-2	TRBJ2-5	CASSFLAGVTQETQYF
TRBV27	TRBJ2-3	CASSFTSGRTDTQYF
TRBV30	TRBJ2-1	CAWSVGRRGFF
TRBV6-4	TRBJ2-7	CACVDRGEAFGSYEQYF
TRBV4-2	TRBJ2-3	CASTGTGGRDTQYF
TRBV10-3	TRBJ1-5	CAVRGSGSQHF
TRBV7-9	TRBJ2-7	CASSLRGGYEQYF
TRBV19	TRBJ1-2	CASSIEPEGNYGYTF
TRBV6-2/TRBV6-3	TRBJ2-7	CASSYPTPGQGAPWQYF
TRBV7-2	TRBJ2-5	CASSLMGTGGETQYF
TRBV15	TRBJ1-2	CATSRQEDGYTF
TRBV28	TRBJ2-1	CASSLSEYEQFF
TRBV10-3	TRBJ2-3	CASTTSGKQDTQYF
TRBV5-8	TRBJ2-7	CASSLFSGSSDEQYF
TRBV2	TRBJ2-7	CASSEAQRAGAEQYF
TRBV4-2	TRBJ2-5	CASSPGQGARETQYF
TRBV7-2	TRBJ1-6	CASTQAPYRGRGNSPLHF
TRBV19	TRBJ2-7	CASSTIHRVEEQYF
TRBV27	TRBJ2-7	CASSLEPSGTYEQYF
TRBV4-3	TRBJ1-2	CASSPRRGANYGYTF
TRBV6-1	TRBJ2-7	CASSEEEEGHEQYF
TRBV24-1	TRBJ2-3	CATKRLSTDTQYF
TRBV7-6	TRBJ2-3	CASSSRAGGSTDTQYF